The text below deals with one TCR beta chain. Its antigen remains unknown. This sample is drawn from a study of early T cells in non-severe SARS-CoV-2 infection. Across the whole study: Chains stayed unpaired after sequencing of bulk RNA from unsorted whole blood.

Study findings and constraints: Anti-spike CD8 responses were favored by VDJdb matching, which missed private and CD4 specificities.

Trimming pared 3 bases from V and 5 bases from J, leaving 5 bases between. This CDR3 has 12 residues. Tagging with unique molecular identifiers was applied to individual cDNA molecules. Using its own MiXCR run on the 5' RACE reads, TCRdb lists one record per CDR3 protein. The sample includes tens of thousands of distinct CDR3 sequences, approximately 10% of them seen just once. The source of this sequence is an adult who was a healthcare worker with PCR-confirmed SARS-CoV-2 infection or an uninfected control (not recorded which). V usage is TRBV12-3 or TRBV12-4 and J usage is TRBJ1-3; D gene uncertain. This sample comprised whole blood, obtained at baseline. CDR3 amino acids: CASSFTRNTIYF. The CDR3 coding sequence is TGTGCCAGCAGTTTTACTCGAAACACCATATATTTT.